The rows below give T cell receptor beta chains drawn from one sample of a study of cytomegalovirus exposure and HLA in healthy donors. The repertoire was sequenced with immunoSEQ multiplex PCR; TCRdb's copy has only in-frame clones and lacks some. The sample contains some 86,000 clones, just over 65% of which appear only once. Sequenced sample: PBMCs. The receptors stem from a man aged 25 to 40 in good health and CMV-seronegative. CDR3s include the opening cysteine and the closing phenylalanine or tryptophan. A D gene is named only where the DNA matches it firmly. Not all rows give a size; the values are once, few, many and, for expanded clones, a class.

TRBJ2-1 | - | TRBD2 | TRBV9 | TGTGCCAGCAGAAGTGAGCGGGGCTACAATGAGCAGTTCTTC | CASRSERGYNEQFF
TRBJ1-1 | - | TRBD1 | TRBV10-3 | TGTGCCATCAGGGGGGACAGGGCAGAGAACACTGAAGCTTTCTTT | CAIRGDRAENTEAFF
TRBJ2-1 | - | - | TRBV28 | TGTGCCAGCAGTTTAACGGGGGATGAGCAGTTCTTC | CASSLTGDEQFF
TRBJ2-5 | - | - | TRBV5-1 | TGCGCCAGCAGCTTAAGGGGCCAAGAGACCCAGTACTTC | CASSLRGQETQYF
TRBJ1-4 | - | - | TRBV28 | TGTGCCAGCAGTTTTGGAGGGACTAATGAAAAACTGTTTTTT | CASSFGGTNEKLFF
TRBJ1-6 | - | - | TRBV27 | TGTGCCAGCAGTTTTGGAGGGAGCTCCTATAATTCACCCCTCCACTTT | CASSFGGSSYNSPLHF
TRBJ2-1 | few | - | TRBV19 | TGTGCCAGTAGTGCTAGCGAGTACAATGAGCAGTTCTTC | CASSASEYNEQFF
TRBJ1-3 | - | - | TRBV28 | TGTGCCAGCAGTTTTATTATGGGCAGGGGCGGAAACACCATATATTTT | CASSFIMGRGGNTIYF
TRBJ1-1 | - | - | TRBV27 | TGTGCCAGCAGTTTATACGGGAACACTGAAGCTTTCTTT | CASSLYGNTEAFF
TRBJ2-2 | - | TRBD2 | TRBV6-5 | TGTGCCAGCAATAGACTAGCGGGAGGTCCCGGGGAGCTGTTTTTT | CASNRLAGGPGELFF